Given below is one TCR beta chain in context. The antigen remains undetermined. The sample originates from a study of T cells in localized non-small cell lung cancer. The CDR3 length is 15 residues. Trimming pared 5 bases from V and 0 bases from J, leaving 10 bases between. Per germline, CDR1 LNHDA and CDR2 SQIVND (reference sequence). Study-wide results and caveats: Higher T cell density in the blood was associated with longer overall survival, whereas higher adjacent-lung clonality associated with shorter survival. Researchers found a median about 53 of the top 100 tumor clones in adjacent lung. The highest T cell clonality was in uninvolved adjacent lung, above tumor. Without multi-region sequencing, intratumor heterogeneity could not be excluded.

Assay: immunoSEQ multiplex PCR; the TCRdb copy retains only in-frame clones and omits some. Of over 1,400 clones in the sample, 27% were seen once. The chain links TRBV19 to TRBJ1-4, with D unclear. This sequence was found in a man between 40 and 70 years old with stage II squamous cell lung carcinoma. The sample was normal lung tissue next to the tumor, taken before any cancer treatment. CDR3 DNA: TGTGCCAGTAGTGTTCGGTGGGCAACTAATGAAAAACTGTTTTTT. This codes for CASSVRWATNEKLFF.